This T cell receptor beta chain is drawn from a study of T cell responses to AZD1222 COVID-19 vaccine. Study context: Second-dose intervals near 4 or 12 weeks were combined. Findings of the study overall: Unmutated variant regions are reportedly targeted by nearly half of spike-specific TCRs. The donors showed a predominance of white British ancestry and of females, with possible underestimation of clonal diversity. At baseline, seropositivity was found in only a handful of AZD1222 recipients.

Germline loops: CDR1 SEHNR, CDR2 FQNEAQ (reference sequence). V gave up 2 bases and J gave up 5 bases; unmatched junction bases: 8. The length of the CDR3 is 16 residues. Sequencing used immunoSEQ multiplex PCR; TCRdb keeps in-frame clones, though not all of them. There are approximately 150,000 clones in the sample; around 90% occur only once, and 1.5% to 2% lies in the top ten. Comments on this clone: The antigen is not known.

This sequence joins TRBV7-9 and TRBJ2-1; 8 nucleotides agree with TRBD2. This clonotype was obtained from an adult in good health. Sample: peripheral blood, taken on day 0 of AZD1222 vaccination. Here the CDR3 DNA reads TGTGCCAGCAGCTTATTCGGGGGGGAATTCCACAATGAGCAGTTCTTC. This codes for CASSLFGGEFHNEQFF.